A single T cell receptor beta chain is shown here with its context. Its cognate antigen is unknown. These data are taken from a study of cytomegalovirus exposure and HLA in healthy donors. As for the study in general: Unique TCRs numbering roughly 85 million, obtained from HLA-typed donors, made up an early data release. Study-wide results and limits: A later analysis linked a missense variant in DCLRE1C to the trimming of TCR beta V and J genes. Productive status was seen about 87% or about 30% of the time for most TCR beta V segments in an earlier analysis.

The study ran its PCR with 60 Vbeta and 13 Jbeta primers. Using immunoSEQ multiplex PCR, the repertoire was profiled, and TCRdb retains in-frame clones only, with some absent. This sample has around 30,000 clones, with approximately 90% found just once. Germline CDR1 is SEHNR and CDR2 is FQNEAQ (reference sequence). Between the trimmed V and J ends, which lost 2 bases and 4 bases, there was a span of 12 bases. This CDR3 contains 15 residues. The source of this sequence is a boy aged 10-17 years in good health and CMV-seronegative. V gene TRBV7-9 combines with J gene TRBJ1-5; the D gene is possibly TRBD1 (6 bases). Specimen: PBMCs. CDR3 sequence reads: CASSLMDSPNQPQHF. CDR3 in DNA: TGTGCCAGCAGCTTAATGGACAGCCCAAATCAGCCCCAGCATTTT.